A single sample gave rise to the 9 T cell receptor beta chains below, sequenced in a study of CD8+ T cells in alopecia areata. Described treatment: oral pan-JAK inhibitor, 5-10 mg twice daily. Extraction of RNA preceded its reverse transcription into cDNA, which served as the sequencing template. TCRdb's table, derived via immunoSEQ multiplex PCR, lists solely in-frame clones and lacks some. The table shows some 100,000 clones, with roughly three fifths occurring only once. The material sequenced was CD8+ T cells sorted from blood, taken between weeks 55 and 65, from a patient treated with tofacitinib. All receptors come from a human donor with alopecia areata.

CDR3 coding DNA: TGCAGCGTTGATTTCGGCAGACCTAATGAAAAACTGTTTTTT. It specifies CSVDFGRPNEKLFF. The chain recombines TRBV29-1 with TRBJ1-4; D is uncertain. Trimming left V 3 bases short and J 3 bases short, with 11 bases between. This CDR3 contains 14 residues. Looked up from germline, CDR1 is SQVTM and CDR2 is ANQGSEA.

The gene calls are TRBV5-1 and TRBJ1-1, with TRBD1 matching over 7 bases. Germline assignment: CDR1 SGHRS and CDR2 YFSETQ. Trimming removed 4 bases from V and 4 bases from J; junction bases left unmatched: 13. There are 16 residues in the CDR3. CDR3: CASSLRQGGTGTEAFF. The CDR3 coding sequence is TGCGCCAGCAGCCTACGACAGGGTGGAACGGGCACTGAAGCTTTCTTT.

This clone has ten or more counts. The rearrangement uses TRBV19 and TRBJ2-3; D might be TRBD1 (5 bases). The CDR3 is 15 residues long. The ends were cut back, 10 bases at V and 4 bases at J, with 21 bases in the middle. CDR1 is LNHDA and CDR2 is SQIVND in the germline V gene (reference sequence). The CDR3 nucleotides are TGTGCCACCCGAATCAGGGTGGGTGGGGCAGATACGCAGTATTTT. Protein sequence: CATRIRVGGADTQYF.

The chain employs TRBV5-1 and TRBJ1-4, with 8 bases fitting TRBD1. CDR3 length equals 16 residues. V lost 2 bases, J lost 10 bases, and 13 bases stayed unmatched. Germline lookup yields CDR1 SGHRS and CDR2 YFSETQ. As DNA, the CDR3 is TGCGCCAGCAGCTTATACAGGGGGAGAGTTTACGGAAAACTGTTTTTT. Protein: CASSLYRGRVYGKLFF.

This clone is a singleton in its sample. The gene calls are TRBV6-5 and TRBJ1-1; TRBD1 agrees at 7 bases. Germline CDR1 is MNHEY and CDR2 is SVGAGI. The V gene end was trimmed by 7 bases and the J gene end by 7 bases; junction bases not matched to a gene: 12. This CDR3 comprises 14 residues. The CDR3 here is CASTHRGPQDEAFF. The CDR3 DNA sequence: TGTGCCAGCACTCACAGGGGACCCCAGGATGAAGCTTTCTTT.

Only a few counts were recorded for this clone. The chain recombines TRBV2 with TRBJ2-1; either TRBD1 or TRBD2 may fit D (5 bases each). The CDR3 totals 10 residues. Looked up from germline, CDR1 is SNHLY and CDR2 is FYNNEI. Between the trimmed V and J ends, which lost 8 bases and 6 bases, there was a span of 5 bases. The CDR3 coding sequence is TGTGCCAGCGGGGGCAATGAGCAGTTCTTC. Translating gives CASGGNEQFF.

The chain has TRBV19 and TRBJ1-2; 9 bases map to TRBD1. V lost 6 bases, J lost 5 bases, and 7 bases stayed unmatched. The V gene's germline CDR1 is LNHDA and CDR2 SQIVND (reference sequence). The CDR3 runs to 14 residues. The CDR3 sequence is CASRLEGTGYGYTF. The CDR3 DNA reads TGTGCCAGTAGATTAGAGGGGACAGGGTATGGCTACACCTTC.

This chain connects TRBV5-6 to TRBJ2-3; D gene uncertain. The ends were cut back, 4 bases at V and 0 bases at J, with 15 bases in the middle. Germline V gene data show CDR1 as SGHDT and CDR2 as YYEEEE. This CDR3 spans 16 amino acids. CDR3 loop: CASSTASAYSTDTQYF. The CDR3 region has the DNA TGTGCCAGCAGCACAGCTAGTGCGTATAGCACAGATACGCAGTATTTT. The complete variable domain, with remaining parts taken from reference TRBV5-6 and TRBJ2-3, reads DAGVTQSPTHLIKTRGQQVTLRCSPKSGHDTVSWYQQALGQGPQFIFQYYEEEERQRGNFPDRFSGHQFPNYSSELNVNALLLGDSALYLCASSTASAYSTDTQYFGPGTRLTVL.

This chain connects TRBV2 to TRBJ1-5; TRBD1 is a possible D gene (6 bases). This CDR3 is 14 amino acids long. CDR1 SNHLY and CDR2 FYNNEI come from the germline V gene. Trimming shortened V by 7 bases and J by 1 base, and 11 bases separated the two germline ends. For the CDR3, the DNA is TGTGCCAGCACCGTAGGGGGGAGCAATCAGCCCCAGCATTTT. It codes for CASTVGGSNQPQHF.